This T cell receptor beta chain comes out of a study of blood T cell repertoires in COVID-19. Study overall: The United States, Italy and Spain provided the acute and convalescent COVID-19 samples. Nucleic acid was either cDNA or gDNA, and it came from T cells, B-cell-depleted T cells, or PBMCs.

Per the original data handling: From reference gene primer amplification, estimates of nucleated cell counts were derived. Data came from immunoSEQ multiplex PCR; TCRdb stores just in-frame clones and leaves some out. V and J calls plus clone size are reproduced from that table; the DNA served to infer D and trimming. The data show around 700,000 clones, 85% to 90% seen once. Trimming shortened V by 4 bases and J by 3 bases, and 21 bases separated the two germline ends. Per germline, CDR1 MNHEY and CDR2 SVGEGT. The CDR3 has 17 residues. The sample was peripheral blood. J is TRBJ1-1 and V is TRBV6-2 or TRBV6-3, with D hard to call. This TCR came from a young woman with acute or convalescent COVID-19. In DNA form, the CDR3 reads TGTGCCAGCAGTTCCTCCTCGTGGTTGGTGCCGGACACTGAAGCTTTCTTT. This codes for CASSSSSWLVPDTEAFF.